A single sample gave rise to the 20 T cell receptor beta chains below, sequenced in a study of blood T cells in healthy people across ages. For the second PCR, which ran for about 7 to 11 cycles, a sample-barcoded 5' primer and a J-beta primer mix were used. TCRdb itself ran the 5' RACE reads through MiXCR, one entry per CDR3 protein. This sample has over 600,000 distinct CDR3 sequences, with more than 55% found just once. The specimen was blood. The receptors derive from a man aged 35-49 years in good health.

The CDR3 DNA sequence: TGCAGTGCTAGACATGACAGAGTGGAGACCCAGTACTTC. Translated, it gives CSARHDRVETQYF. The V and J genes are TRBV20-1 and TRBJ2-5, with a tentative D call TRBD1 (5 bases). There are 13 residues in the CDR3. Trimming stripped 2 bases from V and 5 bases from J, with 12 bases between. Germline loops: CDR1 DFQATT, CDR2 SNEGSKA (reference sequence).

The CDR3 region is CASSSYRETQFF. In DNA, the CDR3 is TGTGCCAGCAGCTCCTATAGGGAGACCCAGTTCTTC. This rearrangement joins TRBV7-8 to TRBJ2-5; D perhaps matches TRBD2 (5 bases). TRBJ2-1 explains the end of the DNA better; the J call may be wrong. The length of the CDR3 is 12 residues. Looked up from germline, CDR1 is SGHVS and CDR2 is FQNEAQ.

This chain joins TRBV4-2 and TRBJ2-4; 7 bases map to TRBD2. CDR3 length: 17 amino acids. Losses at the gene ends were 1 base for V and 2 bases for J; bases not matched to a gene: 8. Looked up from germline, CDR1 is LGHNA and CDR2 is YNFKEQ. DNA of the CDR3: TGTGCCAGCAGCCAAGCCCATCTAGCGGTATCCAAAAACATTCAGTACTTC. It translates to CASSQAHLAVSKNIQYF.

V gene TRBV2 combines with J gene TRBJ2-5; 7 bases are shared with TRBD1. Germline assignment: CDR1 SNHLY and CDR2 FYNNEI. The V segment lost 4 bases and the J segment 4 bases; nucleotides outside the gene matches: 9. The CDR3 totals 15 residues. The CDR3 region is CASSAGDRTIETQYF. The CDR3 DNA reads TGTGCCAGCAGTGCCGGGGACAGAACAATAGAGACCCAGTACTTC.

The J gene is TRBJ1-2, the V gene TRBV6-5; 9 bases are shared with TRBD1. The CDR3 is 17 residues long. Germline CDR1 and CDR2: MNHEY and SVGAGI. V lost 6 bases to trimming and J lost 4 bases; unmatched junction nucleotides: 15. Here the CDR3 reads CASSTLPGTGGVYGYTF. The CDR3 DNA reads as TGTGCCAGCAGCACCCTCCCCGGAACAGGGGGCGTCTATGGCTACACCTTC.

A few counts support this clonotype. The chain recombines TRBV2 with TRBJ2-6; 7 nucleotides line up with TRBD1. After removal of 9 bases from V and 2 bases from J, the junction contained 16 bases not matched to a gene. CDR1 is SNHLY, CDR2 FYNNEI, per germline. This CDR3 region has 18 residues. The CDR3 reads CARRGEDRVIAGANVLTF. CDR3 sequence (DNA): TGTGCCAGGAGGGGAGAAGACAGGGTTATAGCTGGGGCCAACGTCCTGACTTTC.

This chain uses TRBV11-2 with TRBJ1-2; TRBD1 matches at 8 bases. The CDR3 totals 15 residues. V trimming: 1 base; J trimming: 7 bases; junction bases outside the gene matches: 8. Germline-derived CDR1 and CDR2 are SGHAT and FQNNGV. The CDR3 nucleotides are TGTGCCAGCAGCTTAGCTGGGGGACAGGTGGTTGGCTACACCTTC. Protein product: CASSLAGGQVVGYTF.

This clonotype was seen more than once but under ten times. J is TRBJ2-1 and V is TRBV3-1, with D possibly being TRBD2 (5 bases). This CDR3 has 15 amino acids. Germline values: CDR1 LGHDT, CDR2 YNNKEL (reference sequence). The V end lost 4 bases, the J end lost 2 bases, and 12 bases lay between the germline ends. The CDR3 DNA reads as TGTGCCAGCAGCCCGGGGAGCGACCCCTACAATGAGCAGTTCTTC. This sequence encodes CASSPGSDPYNEQFF.

The table lists this clonotype with a few counts. The gene calls are TRBV2 and TRBJ2-6; no reliable D call. Trimming removed 3 bases at V and 0 bases at J, with 6 bases between. Germline values: CDR1 SNHLY, CDR2 FYNNEI. The CDR3 runs to 15 residues. The CDR3 coding sequence is TGTGCCAGCAGTGAGACGGGCTCTGGGGCCAACGTCCTGACTTTC. Translated: CASSETGSGANVLTF.

This clonotype occurred many times. The chain couples TRBV6-5 to TRBJ1-1; D is uncertain. CDR3 length: 14 residues. The V gene's germline CDR1 is MNHEY and CDR2 SVGAGI. The V and J ends lost 6 bases and 0 bases respectively, with 11 bases between them. Here the CDR3 DNA reads TGTGCCAGCAGGAGTCGGACGTTGAACACTGAAGCTTTCTTT. This codes for CASRSRTLNTEAFF.

The chain combines TRBV14 with TRBJ2-5; D not resolved. Trimming pared 3 bases from V and 3 bases from J, leaving 11 bases between. Germline CDR1 reads SGHDN; CDR2 reads FVKESK. The length of the CDR3 is 14 residues. In nucleotides, the CDR3 is TGTGCCAGCAGCCATTCCTACAAAGAAGAGACCCAGTACTTC. It specifies CASSHSYKEETQYF. Full variable domain (rest looked up from reference TRBV14 and TRBJ2-5): EAGVTQFPSHSVIEKGQTVTLRCDPISGHDNLYWYRRVMGKEIKFLLHFVKESKQDESGMPNNRFLAERTGGTYSTLKVQPAELEDSGVYFCASSHSYKEETQYFGPGTRLLVL.

V and J are TRBV12-3 or TRBV12-4 and TRBJ2-1; D gene unclear. V lost 6 bases, J lost 7 bases, and 16 bases lay in between. The CDR3 extends over 14 amino acids. The CDR3 coding sequence is TGTGCCAGCAGACCATCATCACAAGGGAATGAGCAGTTCTTC. Its protein is CASRPSSQGNEQFF.

The J gene is TRBJ2-1, the V gene TRBV7-6; D is perhaps TRBD2 (6 bases). The CDR3 has 19 amino acids. V lost 3 bases and J 4 bases, leaving 25 bases between the germline ends. Germline V lookup: CDR1 SGHVS, CDR2 FNYEAQ. CDR3 nucleotide sequence: TGTGCCAGCAGCTTTCCCGGGACTCCCTCGTACACTCTTTACAATGAGCAGTTCTTC. Translating gives CASSFPGTPSYTLYNEQFF.

As to this clonotype: At one end the junction does not follow the germline gene, possibly because of a read error. This chain uses TRBV7-7 with TRBJ2-2; 8 bases are a match to TRBD2. Germline assignment: CDR1 SSHAT and CDR2 FNYEAQ (reference sequence). The CDR3 length is 15 residues. CDR3 protein: CASSLSGGDTGELFF. The CDR3, as DNA: TGTGCTAGCAGCTTAAGCGGGGGAGACACCGGGGAGCTGTTTTTT.

The sample holds one count of this clonotype. The chain combines TRBV7-2 with TRBJ2-1, with TRBD2 identical over 8 bases. This CDR3 region has 14 residues. CDR1 and CDR2 from the germline V gene are SGHTA and FQGNSA. V gave up 5 bases and J gave up 9 bases; unmatched junction bases: 9. CDR3 loop: CASSPTSGVGEQFF. CDR3 sequence (DNA): TGTGCCAGCAGCCCTACTAGCGGAGTTGGTGAGCAGTTCTTC.

The chain links TRBV9 to TRBJ1-4; D unresolved. Germline V gives CDR1 SGDLS, CDR2 YYNGEE. V was clipped by 4 bases and J by 5 bases, with 12 bases between them. The length of the CDR3 is 14 residues. CDR3 loop: CASSRTGNNEKLFF. The DNA of the CDR3 is TGTGCCAGCAGCCGGACCGGAAACAATGAAAAACTGTTTTTT.

This clonotype was seen a handful of times. The chain employs TRBV21-1 and TRBJ2-6; the tabulated D call, TRBD2, remains unverified against the DNA. TRBV21-1 is shown as a pseudogene. This CDR3 spans 20 amino acids. The CDR3 spells CASSKALDSGRSTGANVLTF. For the CDR3, the DNA is TGTGCCAGCAGCAAAGCGCTTGATAGCGGGAGGTCTACTGGGGCCAACGTCCTGACTTTC.

The chain couples TRBV30 to TRBJ1-1; D remains unclear. Germline assignment: CDR1 GTSNPN and CDR2 SVGIG (reference sequence). V shed 3 bases and J shed 7 bases, with 12 bases lying between them. The length of the CDR3 is 12 residues. The CDR3 loop reads CAWRTYTDEAFF. The CDR3 DNA follows: TGTGCCTGGAGGACATATACGGATGAAGCTTTCTTT.

The sample holds a few counts of this clonotype. The V gene is TRBV12-5, the J gene TRBJ1-1; D is undetermined. The CDR3 length is 11 residues. Germline values: CDR1 LGHNT, CDR2 FRNRAP. V gave up 7 bases and J gave up 1 base, with 4 bases separating them. In DNA, the CDR3 is TGTGCTAGTGCCGCGAACACTGAAGCTTTCTTT. This sequence encodes CASAANTEAFF.

This clonotype appeared a few times. The chain's CDR3 is CASGYAETQYF. The CDR3 DNA sequence: TGTGCCAGCGGTTATGCTGAGACCCAGTACTTC. The V call is TRBV7-2, the J call TRBJ2-5; D call uncertain. Germline V CDR1 and CDR2: SGHTA, FQGNSA. V dropped 8 bases and J dropped 5 bases, with 9 bases sitting between them. There are 11 residues in the CDR3.